These 4 T cell receptor beta chains originate from one sample sequenced in a study of OX40 agonist ivuxolimab in advanced cancers. Repertoires were generated with immunoSEQ multiplex PCR, while TCRdb's copy carries only in-frame clones and drops some. The sample records fewer than 40,000 clones, about three quarters being singletons. Source: CD4+ or CD8+ T cells sorted from blood, taken in a trial of the OX40 agonist ivuxolimab. These receptors were collected from an adult with an advanced solid tumor such as melanoma, head and neck, liver or kidney cancer.

The chain has TRBV29-1 and TRBJ1-1; tentatively, D is TRBD1 (6 bases). Trimming left V 7 bases short and J 0 bases short, with 15 bases between. This CDR3 is built from 14 residues. Germline V CDR1 and CDR2: SQVTM, ANQGSEA. CDR3 residues: CSAPRGEVNTEAFF. DNA of the CDR3: TGCAGCGCCCCAAGGGGGGAAGTGAACACTGAAGCTTTCTTT. Variable domain in full (rest from reference TRBV29-1 and TRBJ1-1): SAVISQKPSRDICQRGTSLTIQCQVDSQVTMMFWYRQQPGQSLTLIATANQGSEATYESGFVIDKFPISRPNLTFSTLTVSNMSPEDSSIYLCSAPRGEVNTEAFFGQGTRLTVV.

The chain combines TRBV5-4 with TRBJ2-5; possible D gene TRBD2, 5 bases. The CDR3 has 16 amino acids. The V end was cut by 4 bases, the J end by 5 bases, with 21 bases between. CDR1 and CDR2 from the germline V gene are SGHNT and YYREEE (reference sequence). This CDR3 is CASSPGGSRPKETQYF. Written as DNA, the CDR3 is TGTGCCAGCAGCCCGGGCGGGTCTCGGCCAAAGGAGACCCAGTACTTC.

The rearrangement links TRBV18 to TRBJ1-1; the D gene is possibly TRBD1 (6 bases). The CDR3 runs to 14 residues. The V and J ends lost 5 bases and 1 base respectively, with 11 bases between them. Germline CDR1 KGHSH, CDR2 LQKENI. The CDR3 DNA is TGTGCCAGCTCATCGTTACAGGGGAACACTGAAGCTTTCTTT. This translates into CASSSLQGNTEAFF.

This chain connects TRBV18 to TRBJ1-5; a weak D match, TRBD1 (6 bases). This CDR3 is built from 15 residues. Germline loops: CDR1 KGHSH, CDR2 LQKENI. Trimming removed 6 bases at V and 3 bases at J, with 15 bases between. This chain's CDR3 is CASSPQGRNNQPQHF. The CDR3 region has the DNA TGTGCCAGCTCCCCGCAGGGGCGGAACAATCAGCCCCAGCATTTT.